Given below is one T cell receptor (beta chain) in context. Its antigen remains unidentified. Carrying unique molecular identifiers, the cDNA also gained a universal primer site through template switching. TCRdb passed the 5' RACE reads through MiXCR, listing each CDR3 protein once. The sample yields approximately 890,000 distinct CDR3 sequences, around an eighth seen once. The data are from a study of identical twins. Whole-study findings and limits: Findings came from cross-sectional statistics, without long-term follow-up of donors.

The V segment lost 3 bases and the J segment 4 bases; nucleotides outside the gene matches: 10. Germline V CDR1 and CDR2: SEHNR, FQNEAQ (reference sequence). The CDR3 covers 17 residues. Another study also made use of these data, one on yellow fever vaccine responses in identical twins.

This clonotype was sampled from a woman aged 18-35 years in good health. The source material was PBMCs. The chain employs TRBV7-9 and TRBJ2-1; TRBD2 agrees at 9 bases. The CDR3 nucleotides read TGTGCCAGCAGCTTCGGTATTAGCGGGAGAATATACAATGAGCAGTTCTTC. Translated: CASSFGISGRIYNEQFF.